This T cell receptor beta chain comes out of a study of human T cells and chemical hapten exposure. Study details: A mostly female patient group had alopecia areata, totalis or universalis. Findings of the study overall: No alteration of TCRs above 1 in 1000 frequency was seen with DPC sensitization. Expanded TCRs made up significantly more big CDR3 similarity clusters than controls did.

The CDR3 is made up of 12 amino acids. Looked up from germline, CDR1 is KGHSH and CDR2 is LQKENI. The germline V and J ends were trimmed by 0 bases and 7 bases, with 6 bases remaining between them. Time point given: patch test 1, 2 weeks after DPC sensitization. Sample treatment: therapeutic diphenylcyclopropenone sensitization with weekly scalp DPC. Blood was collected ahead of every patch test applied. As to this clonotype: The antigen is unknown.

TCRdb analysed the RACE reads with MiXCR anew, one entry per CDR3 protein. The sample contains about 120,000 distinct CDR3 sequences, roughly 13% of which appear only once. Sequencing used whole blood, obtained in connection with sensitization to the hapten diphenylcyclopropenone (DPC). The chain couples TRBV18 to TRBJ1-2; D gene ambiguous. The origin of this receptor is a man younger than 35 with alopecia areata. Some clones in this sample may be carry-over from other donors' samples. The CDR3 DNA sequence: TGTGCCAGCTCACCACCATCGGCTGGCTACACCTTC. Protein sequence: CASSPPSAGYTF.